The source of this T cell receptor (beta chain) is a study of blood T cells in healthy people across ages. Study observations and caveats: More naive CD4+ cells and higher diversity were found in long-lived than in aged donors.

Germline V gene lookup returns CDR1 MNHEY and CDR2 SMNVEV (reference sequence). CDR3 size: 16 residues. Trimming took 5 bases from V and 2 from J; bases not matched to a gene: 10. In the case of this clonotype: Its antigen is not known.

Caucasian, healthy and from Russia, the donors were aged between 6 and 90. For every donor, a draw yielded about 10 milliliters of peripheral blood. The second PCR ran about 6 to 12 cycles with a sample-barcoded 5' primer and J-beta primers. TCRdb reprocessed the 5' RACE reads via MiXCR and lists one record per CDR3 protein. The repertoire holds over a million distinct CDR3 sequences, with around two fifths as singletons. This sequence was found in a woman aged 18-29 years in good health. The rearrangement joins TRBV27 to TRBJ2-7, with TRBD2 matching over 9 bases. The sequencing sample was made of blood. The CDR3 sequence: CASSPQLAGGPYEQYF. CDR3 nucleotide sequence: TGTGCCAGCAGTCCCCAACTAGCGGGCGGGCCCTACGAGCAGTACTTC.